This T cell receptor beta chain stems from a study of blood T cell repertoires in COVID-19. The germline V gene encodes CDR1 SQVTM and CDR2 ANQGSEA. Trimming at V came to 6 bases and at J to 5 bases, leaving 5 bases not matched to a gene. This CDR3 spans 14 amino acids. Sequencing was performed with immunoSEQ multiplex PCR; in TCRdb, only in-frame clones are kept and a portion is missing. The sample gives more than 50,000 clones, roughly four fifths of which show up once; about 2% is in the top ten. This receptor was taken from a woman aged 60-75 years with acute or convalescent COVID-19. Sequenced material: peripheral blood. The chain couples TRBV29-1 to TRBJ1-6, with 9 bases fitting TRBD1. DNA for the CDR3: TGCAGCGTGAGGGGACAGGGAGATAATTCACCCCTCCACTTT. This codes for CSVRGQGDNSPLHF.